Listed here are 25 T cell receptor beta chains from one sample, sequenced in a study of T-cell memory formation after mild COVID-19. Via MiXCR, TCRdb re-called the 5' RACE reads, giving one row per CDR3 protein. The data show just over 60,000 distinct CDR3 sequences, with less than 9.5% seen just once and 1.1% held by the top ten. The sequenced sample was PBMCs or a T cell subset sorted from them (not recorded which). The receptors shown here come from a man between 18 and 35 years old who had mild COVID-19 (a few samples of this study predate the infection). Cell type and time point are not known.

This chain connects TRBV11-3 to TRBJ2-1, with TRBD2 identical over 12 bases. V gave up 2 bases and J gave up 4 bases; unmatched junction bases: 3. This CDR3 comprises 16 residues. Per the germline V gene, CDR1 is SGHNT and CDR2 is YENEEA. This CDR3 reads CASSLLAGGFYNEQFF. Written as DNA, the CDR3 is TGTGCCAGCAGCTTACTAGCGGGGGGGTTTTACAATGAGCAGTTCTTC.

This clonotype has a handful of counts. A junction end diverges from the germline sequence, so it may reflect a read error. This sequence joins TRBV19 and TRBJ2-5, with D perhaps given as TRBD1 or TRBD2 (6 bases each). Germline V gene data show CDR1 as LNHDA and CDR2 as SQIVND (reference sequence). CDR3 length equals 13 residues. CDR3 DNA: TGTGCCAGGACCCCGGGTGGGGGAGGACAGCGGAACTTC. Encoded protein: CARTPGGGGQRNF.

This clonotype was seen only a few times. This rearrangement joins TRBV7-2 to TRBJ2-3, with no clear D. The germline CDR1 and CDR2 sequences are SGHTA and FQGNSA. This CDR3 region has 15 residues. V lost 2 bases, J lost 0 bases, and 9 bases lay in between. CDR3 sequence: CASSLRVPSTDTQYF. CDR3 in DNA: TGTGCCAGCAGCTTACGAGTCCCTAGCACAGATACGCAGTATTTT.

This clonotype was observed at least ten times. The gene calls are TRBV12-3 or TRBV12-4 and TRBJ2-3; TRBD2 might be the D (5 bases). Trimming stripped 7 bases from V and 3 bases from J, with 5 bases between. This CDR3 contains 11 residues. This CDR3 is CASTGTDTQYF. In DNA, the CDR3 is TGTGCCAGCACGGGAACAGATACGCAGTATTTT.

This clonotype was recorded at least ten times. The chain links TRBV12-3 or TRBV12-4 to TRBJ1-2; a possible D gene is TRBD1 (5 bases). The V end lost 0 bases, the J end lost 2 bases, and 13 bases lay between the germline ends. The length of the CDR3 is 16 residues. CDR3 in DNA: TGTGCCAGCAGTTTAGCCCGCGGACAAGCAAACTATGGCTACACCTTC. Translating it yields CASSLARGQANYGYTF.

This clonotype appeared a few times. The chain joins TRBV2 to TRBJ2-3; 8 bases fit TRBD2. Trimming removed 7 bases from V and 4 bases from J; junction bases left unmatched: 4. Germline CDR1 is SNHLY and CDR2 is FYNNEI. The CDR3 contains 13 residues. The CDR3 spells CASIPGGPDTQYF. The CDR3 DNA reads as TGTGCCAGCATTCCGGGGGGGCCAGATACGCAGTATTTT.

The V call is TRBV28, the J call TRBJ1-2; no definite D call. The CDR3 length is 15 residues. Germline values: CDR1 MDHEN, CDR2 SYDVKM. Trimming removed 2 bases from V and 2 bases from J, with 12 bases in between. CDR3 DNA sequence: TGTGCCAGCAGTTTAGGGCAGGCCAGCAACTATGGCTACACCTTC. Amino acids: CASSLGQASNYGYTF.

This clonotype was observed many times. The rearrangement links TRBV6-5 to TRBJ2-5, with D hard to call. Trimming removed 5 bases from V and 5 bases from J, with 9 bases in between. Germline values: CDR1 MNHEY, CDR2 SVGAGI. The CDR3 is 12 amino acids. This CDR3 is CASSGSSETQYF. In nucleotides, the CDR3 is TGTGCCAGCAGTGGTTCGTCGGAGACCCAGTACTTC.

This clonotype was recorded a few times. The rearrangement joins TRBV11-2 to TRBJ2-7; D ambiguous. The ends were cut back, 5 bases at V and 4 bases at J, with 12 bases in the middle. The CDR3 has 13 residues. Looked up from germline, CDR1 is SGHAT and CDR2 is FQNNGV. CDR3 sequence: CASSPPNSYEQYV. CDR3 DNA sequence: TGTGCCAGCAGCCCGCCGAACAGTTACGAGCAGTACGTC.

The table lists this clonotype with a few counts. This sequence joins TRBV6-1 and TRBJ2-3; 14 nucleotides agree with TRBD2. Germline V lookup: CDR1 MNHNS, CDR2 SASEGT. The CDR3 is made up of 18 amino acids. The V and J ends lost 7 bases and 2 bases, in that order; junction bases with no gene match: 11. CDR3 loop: CASNFRLAGGTITDTQYF. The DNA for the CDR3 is TGTGCCAGCAACTTCAGACTAGCGGGGGGGACAATCACAGATACGCAGTATTTT.

The CDR3 DNA reads TGTGCCAGCAGCAATCGGGACTCTGGGGCCAACGTCCTGACTTTC. Translating it yields CASSNRDSGANVLTF. J is TRBJ2-6 and V is TRBV7-2, with a tentative D call TRBD2 (5 bases). Germline V CDR1 and CDR2: SGHTA, FQGNSA. V was trimmed by 5 bases and J by 0 bases, leaving 8 bases between them. This CDR3 spans 15 amino acids. Using reference TRBV7-2 and TRBJ2-6 for the parts outside the CDR3, the full variable domain is GAGVSQSPSNKVTEKGKDVELRCDPISGHTALYWYRQSLGQGLEFLIYFQGNSAPDKSGLPSDRFSAERTGGSVSTLTIQRTQQEDSAVYLCASSNRDSGANVLTFGAGSRLTVL.

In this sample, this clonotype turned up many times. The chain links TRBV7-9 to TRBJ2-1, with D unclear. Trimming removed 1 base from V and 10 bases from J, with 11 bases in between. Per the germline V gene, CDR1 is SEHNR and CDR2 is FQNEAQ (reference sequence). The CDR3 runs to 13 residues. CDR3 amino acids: CASSLGPLGEQFF. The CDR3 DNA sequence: TGTGCCAGCAGCTTAGGTCCCCTTGGCGAGCAGTTCTTC.

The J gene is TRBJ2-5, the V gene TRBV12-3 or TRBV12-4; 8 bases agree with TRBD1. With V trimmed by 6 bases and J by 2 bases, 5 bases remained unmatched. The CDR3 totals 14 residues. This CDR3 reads CASSSTGAQETQYF. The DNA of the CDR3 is TGTGCCAGCAGCTCGACAGGGGCTCAAGAGACCCAGTACTTC.

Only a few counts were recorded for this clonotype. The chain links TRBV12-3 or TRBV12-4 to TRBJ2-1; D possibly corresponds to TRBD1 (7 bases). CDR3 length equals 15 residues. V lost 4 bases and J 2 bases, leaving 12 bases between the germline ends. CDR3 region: CASSSRGTAYNEQFF. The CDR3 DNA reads TGTGCCAGCAGTTCGCGCGGGACAGCCTACAATGAGCAGTTCTTC.

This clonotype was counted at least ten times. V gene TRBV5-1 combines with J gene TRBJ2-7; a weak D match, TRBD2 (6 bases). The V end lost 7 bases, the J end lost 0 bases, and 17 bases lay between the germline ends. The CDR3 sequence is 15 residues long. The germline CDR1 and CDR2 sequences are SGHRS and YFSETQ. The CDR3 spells CASSETGLRSYEQYF. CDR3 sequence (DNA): TGCGCCAGCTCGGAAACGGGACTCCGCTCCTACGAGCAGTACTTC. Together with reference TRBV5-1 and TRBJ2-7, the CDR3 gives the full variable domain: KAGVTQTPRYLIKTRGQQVTLSCSPISGHRSVSWYQQTPGQGLQFLFEYFSETQRNKGNFPGRFSGRQFSNSRSEMNVSTLELGDSALYLCASSETGLRSYEQYFGPGTRLTVT.

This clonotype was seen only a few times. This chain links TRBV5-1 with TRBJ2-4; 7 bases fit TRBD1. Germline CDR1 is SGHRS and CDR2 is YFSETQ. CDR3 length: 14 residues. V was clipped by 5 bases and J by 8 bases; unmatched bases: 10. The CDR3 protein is CASRETGTVDIQYF. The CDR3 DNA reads TGCGCCAGCAGAGAGACAGGGACCGTAGACATTCAGTACTTC.

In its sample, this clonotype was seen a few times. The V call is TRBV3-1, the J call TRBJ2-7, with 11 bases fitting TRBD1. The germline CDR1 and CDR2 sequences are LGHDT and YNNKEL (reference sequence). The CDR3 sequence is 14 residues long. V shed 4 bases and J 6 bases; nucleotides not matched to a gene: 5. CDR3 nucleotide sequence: TGTGCCAGCAGCCGCCACGGACAGGGGGCCGAGCAGTACGTC. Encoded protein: CASSRHGQGAEQYV.

In nucleotides, the CDR3 is TGCGCCAGCAGCGGGGGAGTCTACAATGAGCAGTTCTTC. Protein product: CASSGGVYNEQFF. The chain couples TRBV5-1 to TRBJ2-1; D assignment may be TRBD1 or TRBD2 (5 bases each). The CDR3 is made up of 13 amino acids. Trimming pared 4 bases from V and 3 bases from J, leaving 8 bases between. The germline V gene encodes CDR1 SGHRS and CDR2 YFSETQ. The complete variable domain, with remaining parts taken from reference TRBV5-1 and TRBJ2-1, reads KAGVTQTPRYLIKTRGQQVTLSCSPISGHRSVSWYQQTPGQGLQFLFEYFSETQRNKGNFPGRFSGRQFSNSRSEMNVSTLELGDSALYLCASSGGVYNEQFFGPGTRLTVL.

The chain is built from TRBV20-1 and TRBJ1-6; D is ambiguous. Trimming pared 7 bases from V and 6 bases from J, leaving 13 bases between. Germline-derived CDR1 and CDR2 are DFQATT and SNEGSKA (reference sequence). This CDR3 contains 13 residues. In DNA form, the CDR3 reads TGCAGTGTGATAGGGCTGGGTAATTCACCCCTCCACTTT. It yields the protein CSVIGLGNSPLHF.

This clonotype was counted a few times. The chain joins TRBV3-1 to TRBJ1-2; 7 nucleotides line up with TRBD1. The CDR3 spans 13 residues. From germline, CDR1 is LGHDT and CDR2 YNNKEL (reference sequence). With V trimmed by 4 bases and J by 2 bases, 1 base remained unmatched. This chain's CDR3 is CASSRGQNYGYTF. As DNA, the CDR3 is TGTGCCAGCAGCCGGGGACAGAACTATGGCTACACCTTC. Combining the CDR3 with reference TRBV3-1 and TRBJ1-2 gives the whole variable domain DTAVSQTPKYLVTQMGNDKSIKCEQNLGHDTMYWYKQDSKKFLKIMFSYNNKELIINETVPNRFSPKSPDKAHLNLHINSLELGDSAVYFCASSRGQNYGYTFGSGTRLTVV.

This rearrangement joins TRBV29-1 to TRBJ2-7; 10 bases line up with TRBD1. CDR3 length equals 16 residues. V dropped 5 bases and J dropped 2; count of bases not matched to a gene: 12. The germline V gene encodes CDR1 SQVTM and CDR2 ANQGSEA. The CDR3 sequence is CSVTGTGDPGAYEQYF. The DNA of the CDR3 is TGCAGCGTTACCGGGACAGGGGACCCTGGCGCCTACGAGCAGTACTTC.

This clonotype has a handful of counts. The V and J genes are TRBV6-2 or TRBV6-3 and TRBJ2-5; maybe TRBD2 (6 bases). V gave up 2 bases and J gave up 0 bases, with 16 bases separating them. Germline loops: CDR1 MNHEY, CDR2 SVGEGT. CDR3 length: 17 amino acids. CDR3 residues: CASSYRDSQRYQETQYF. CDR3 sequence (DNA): TGTGCCAGCAGTTACCGGGACTCCCAGAGGTACCAAGAGACCCAGTACTTC.

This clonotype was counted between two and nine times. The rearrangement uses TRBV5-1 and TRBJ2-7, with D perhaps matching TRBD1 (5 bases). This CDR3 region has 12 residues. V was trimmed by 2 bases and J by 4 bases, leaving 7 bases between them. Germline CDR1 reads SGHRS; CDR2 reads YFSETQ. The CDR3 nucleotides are TGCGCCAGCAGCTTCCAGGGATACGAGCAGTACTTC. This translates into CASSFQGYEQYF.

CDR3 region: CASSLPATGTTDTQYF. As DNA, the CDR3 is TGTGCCAGCAGCCTCCCCGCCACGGGTACCACAGATACGCAGTATTTT. The chain uses TRBV7-3 and TRBJ2-3; D uncertain. CDR3 length equals 16 residues. Germline CDR1 reads SGHTA; CDR2 reads FQGTGA. Trimming cost V 5 bases and J 2 bases, with 17 bases left between them. The complete variable domain, with remaining parts taken from reference TRBV7-3 and TRBJ2-3, reads GAGVSQTPSNKVTEKGKYVELRCDPISGHTALYWYRQSLGQGPEFLIYFQGTGAADDSGLPNDRFFAVRPEGSVSTLKIQRTERGDSAVYLCASSLPATGTTDTQYFGPGTRLTVL.

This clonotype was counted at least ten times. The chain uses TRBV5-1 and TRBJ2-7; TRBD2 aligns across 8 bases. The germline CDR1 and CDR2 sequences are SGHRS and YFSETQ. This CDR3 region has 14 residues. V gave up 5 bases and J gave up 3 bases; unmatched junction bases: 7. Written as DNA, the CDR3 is TGCGCCAGCAGAAATCTCGGGGGGGACTACGAGCAGTACTTC. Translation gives CASRNLGGDYEQYF.